The rows below give T cell receptor beta chains drawn from one sample of a study of human thymus T cells. Only in-frame clones appear in the TCRdb table, and some are missing; sequencing was by immunoSEQ multiplex PCR. The sample has tens of thousands of clones, 94% seen once. The material sequenced was blood. These receptors all come from a boy under two years old with a congenital heart defect but otherwise immunologically healthy. The CDR3 runs from the conserved cysteine through the conserved F or W. A D gene is named only where the DNA matches it firmly.

DNA: TGCGCCGCAGGAGCGGGGGGGCGGGCCAAAAACATTCAGTACTTC; CDR3: CAAGAGGRAKNIQYF; V: TRBV5-1; J: TRBJ2-4; D: TRBD2
DNA: TGTGCCAGCAGCTTAGCGCCTAGCGGGGGGACCCAGTACTTC; CDR3: CASSLAPSGGTQYF; V: TRBV7-2; J: TRBJ2-5; D: TRBD2
DNA: TGTGCCAGCAGCTTTGGGACAGGAGGGTTAGTCTATGGCTACACCTTC; CDR3: CASSFGTGGLVYGYTF; V: TRBV7-9; J: TRBJ1-2; D: TRBD1
DNA: TGTGCCATCAGTCTGGCGGGGGGCCCCCCCACTGGGGAGCTGTTTTTT; CDR3: CAISLAGGPPTGELFF; V: TRBV10-3; J: TRBJ2-2; D: TRBD2
DNA: TGTGCCAGCAGACTTGGGACTGCCGGGGAGCTGTTTTTT; CDR3: CASRLGTAGELFF; V: TRBV21-1; J: TRBJ2-2; D: NA
DNA: TGTGCCAGCACCCCCCGCCCCCCGAAGGGCGAGCAGTACTTC; CDR3: CASTPRPPKGEQYF; V: TRBV7-2; J: TRBJ2-7; D: NA
DNA: TGTGCCAGCAGTCTAGGTTCCTCGGGGGCCACCACAGATACGCAGTATTTT; CDR3: CASSLGSSGATTDTQYF; V: TRBV11-3; J: TRBJ2-3; D: NA
DNA: TGTGCCAGCAGGCGTAAGCGGAGCTTTTATAGCAATCAGCCCCAGCATTTT; CDR3: CASRRKRSFYSNQPQHF; V: TRBV27; J: TRBJ1-5; D: NA
DNA: TGTGCCAGCAGCGTAGGTGGGAAAGAGACCCAGTACTTC; CDR3: CASSVGGKETQYF; V: TRBV9; J: TRBJ2-5; D: NA
DNA: TGTGCCAGCAGCTCGACGGGGCTCGGAGGGAATCAGCCCCAGCATTTT; CDR3: CASSSTGLGGNQPQHF; V: TRBV5-4; J: TRBJ1-5; D: NA
DNA: TGTGCCTGGAGTGCGACAGGGGGCTATGGCTACACCTTC; CDR3: CAWSATGGYGYTF; V: TRBV30; J: TRBJ1-2; D: TRBD1
DNA: TGCGCCAGCGGACAGGGGGACACAGATACGCAGTATTTT; CDR3: CASGQGDTDTQYF; V: TRBV5-1; J: TRBJ2-3; D: TRBD1
DNA: TGCGCCAGCAGCTTGCTTGGGACGCTCTCTGGAAACACCATATATTTT; CDR3: CASSLLGTLSGNTIYF; V: TRBV5-1; J: TRBJ1-3; D: NA
DNA: TGCAGTGCTTTAGATAACTATGGCTACACCTTC; CDR3: CSALDNYGYTF; V: TRBV20-1; J: TRBJ1-2; D: NA
DNA: TGTGCCAGCAGTGAGGGGGGAAATGCCTATGGCTACACCTTC; CDR3: CASSEGGNAYGYTF; V: TRBV2; J: TRBJ1-2; D: NA
DNA: TGCGCCAGCAGCCAGGCTAGCGGGATGTACGAGCAGTACTTC; CDR3: CASSQASGMYEQYF; V: TRBV4-3; J: TRBJ2-7; D: TRBD2
DNA: TGTGCCAGCAGCTTGACCGTTCTCAGTAATACAGAAGCTTTCTTT; CDR3: CASSLTVLSNTEAFF; V: TRBV7-2; J: TRBJ1-1; D: NA
DNA: TGTGCCAGCAGCACGCGACAGGGTACCTACGAGCAGTACTTC; CDR3: CASSTRQGTYEQYF; V: TRBV11-2; J: TRBJ2-7; D: TRBD1